This T cell receptor (beta chain) was identified during a study of cytomegalovirus exposure and HLA in healthy donors. Study-wide points: In a later analysis, donors in an Asian-associated ancestry cluster reportedly had fewer N-insertions in productive TCRs than the cohort mean. A missense variant in DCLRE1C was later tied to TCR beta V- and J-gene trimming. Available immune exposure information was restricted to CMV serostatus only.

Despite likely unrecorded immune exposures, the donors were nominally healthy at the time of sampling. This CDR3 spans 14 amino acids. Germline CDR1 is GTSNPN and CDR2 is SVGIG (reference sequence). Trimming at V came to 3 bases and at J to 9 bases, leaving 11 bases not matched to a gene. It was with 60 Vbeta and 13 Jbeta primers that the PCR ran. Sequenced by immunoSEQ multiplex PCR; TCRdb stores in-frame clones only, minus some. The table records approximately 110,000 clones, approximately 70% of them present only once. On this clone itself: The antigen is unknown.

The sample comprised PBMCs. The chain uses TRBV30 and TRBJ1-5; 7 nucleotides match TRBD1. The sequence derives from a man aged 55 to 70 in good health and CMV-seropositive. The CDR3 protein is CAWRRQGGVSPQHF. The CDR3 nucleotides are TGTGCCTGGAGACGACAGGGTGGGGTATCGCCCCAGCATTTT.